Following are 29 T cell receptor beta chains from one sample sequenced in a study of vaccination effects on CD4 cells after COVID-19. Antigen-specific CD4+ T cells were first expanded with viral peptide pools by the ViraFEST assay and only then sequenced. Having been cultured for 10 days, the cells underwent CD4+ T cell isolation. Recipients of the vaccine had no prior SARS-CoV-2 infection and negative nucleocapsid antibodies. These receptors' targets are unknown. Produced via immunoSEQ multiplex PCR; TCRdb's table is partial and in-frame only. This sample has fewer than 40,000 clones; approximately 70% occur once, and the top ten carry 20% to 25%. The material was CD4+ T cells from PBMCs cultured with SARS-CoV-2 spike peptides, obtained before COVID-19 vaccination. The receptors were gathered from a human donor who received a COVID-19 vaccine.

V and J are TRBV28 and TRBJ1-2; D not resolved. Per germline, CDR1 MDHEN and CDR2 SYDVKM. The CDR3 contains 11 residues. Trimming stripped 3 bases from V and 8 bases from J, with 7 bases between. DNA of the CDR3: TGTGCCAGCAGTTTGCTGGGGGGCTACACCTTC. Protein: CASSLLGGYTF.

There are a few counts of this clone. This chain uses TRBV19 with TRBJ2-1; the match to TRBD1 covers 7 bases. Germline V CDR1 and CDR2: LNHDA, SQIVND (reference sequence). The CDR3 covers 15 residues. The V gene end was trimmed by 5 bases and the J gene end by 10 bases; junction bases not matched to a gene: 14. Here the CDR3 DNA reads TGTGCCAGTAGTGCGAAGACAGGGACGCCGAGAGAGCAGTTCTTC. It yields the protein CASSAKTGTPREQFF.

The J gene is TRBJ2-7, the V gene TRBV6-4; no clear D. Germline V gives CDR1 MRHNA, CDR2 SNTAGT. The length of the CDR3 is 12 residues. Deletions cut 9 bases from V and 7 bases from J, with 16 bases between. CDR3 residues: CARDRRLREQYF. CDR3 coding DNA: TGTGCCAGGGACCGAAGGCTGCGGGAGCAGTACTTC.

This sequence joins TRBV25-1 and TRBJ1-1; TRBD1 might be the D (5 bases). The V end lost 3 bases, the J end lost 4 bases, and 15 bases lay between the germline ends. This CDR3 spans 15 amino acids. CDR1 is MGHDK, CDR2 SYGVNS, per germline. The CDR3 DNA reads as TGTGCCAGCAGTGATCCCGCAGGGCTTGGCACTGAAGCTTTCTTT. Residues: CASSDPAGLGTEAFF. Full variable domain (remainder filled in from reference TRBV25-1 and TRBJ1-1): EADIYQTPRYLVIGTGKKITLECSQTMGHDKMYWYQQDPGMELHLIHYSYGVNSTEKGDLSSESTVSRIRTEHFPLTLESARPSHTSQYLCASSDPAGLGTEAFFGQGTRLTVV.

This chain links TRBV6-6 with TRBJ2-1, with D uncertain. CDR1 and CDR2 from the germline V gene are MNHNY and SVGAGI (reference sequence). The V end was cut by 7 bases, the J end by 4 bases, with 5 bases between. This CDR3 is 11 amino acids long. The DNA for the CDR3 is TGTGCCAGCAATTCGTACAATGAGCAGTTCTTC. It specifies CASNSYNEQFF.

CDR3 in amino acids: CASSLDRSYEQYF. DNA for the CDR3: TGTGCCAGCAGTCTCGACAGGTCCTACGAGCAGTACTTC. This chain connects TRBV5-6 to TRBJ2-7; possibly TRBD1 for D (6 bases). V lost 5 bases and J lost 1, with 10 bases in between. This CDR3 region has 13 residues. CDR1 is SGHDT and CDR2 is YYEEEE in the germline V gene.

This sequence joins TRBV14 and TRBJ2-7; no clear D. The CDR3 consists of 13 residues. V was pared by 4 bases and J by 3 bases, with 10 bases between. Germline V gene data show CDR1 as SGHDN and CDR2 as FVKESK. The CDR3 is CASSRRTGYEQYF. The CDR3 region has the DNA TGTGCCAGCAGCCGACGGACGGGCTACGAGCAGTACTTC.

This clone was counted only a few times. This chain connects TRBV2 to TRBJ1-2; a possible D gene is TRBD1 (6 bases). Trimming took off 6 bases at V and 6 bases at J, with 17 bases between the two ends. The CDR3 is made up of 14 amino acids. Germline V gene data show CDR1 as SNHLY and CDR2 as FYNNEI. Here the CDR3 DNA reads TGTGCCAGCAGGCGGGACACCAGCGTGGATGGCTACACCTTC. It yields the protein CASRRDTSVDGYTF.

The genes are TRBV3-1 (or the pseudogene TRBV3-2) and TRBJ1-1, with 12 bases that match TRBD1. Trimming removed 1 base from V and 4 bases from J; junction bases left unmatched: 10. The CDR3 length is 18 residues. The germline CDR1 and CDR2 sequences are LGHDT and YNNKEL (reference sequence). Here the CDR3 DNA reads TGTGCCAGCAGCCAAGGTATGGGACAGGGGGCGTTAGGCACTGAAGCTTTCTTT. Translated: CASSQGMGQGALGTEAFF.

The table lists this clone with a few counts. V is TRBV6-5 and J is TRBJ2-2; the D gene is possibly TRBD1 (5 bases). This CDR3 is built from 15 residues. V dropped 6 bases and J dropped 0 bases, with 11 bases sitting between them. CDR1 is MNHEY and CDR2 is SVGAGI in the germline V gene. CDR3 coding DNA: TGTGCCAGCAGCCCCCGGACAACGAACACCGGGGAGCTGTTTTTT. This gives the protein CASSPRTTNTGELFF.

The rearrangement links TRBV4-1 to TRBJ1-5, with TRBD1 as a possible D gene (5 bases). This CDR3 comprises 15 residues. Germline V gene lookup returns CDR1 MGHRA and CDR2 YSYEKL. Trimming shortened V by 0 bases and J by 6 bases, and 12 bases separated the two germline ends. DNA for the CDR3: TGCGCCAGCAGCCAAGATACGGGGGTGGGTCAGCCCCAGCATTTT. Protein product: CASSQDTGVGQPQHF.

DNA for the CDR3: TGTGCCAGCAGCCCCCGACTAGCGAATAATATAAGGGAGCAGTTCTTC. It yields the protein CASSPRLANNIREQFF. The V and J genes are TRBV9 and TRBJ2-1, with 8 bases identical to TRBD2. The CDR3 totals 16 residues. V gave up 4 bases and J gave up 10 bases; unmatched junction bases: 16. The V gene's germline CDR1 is SGDLS and CDR2 YYNGEE.

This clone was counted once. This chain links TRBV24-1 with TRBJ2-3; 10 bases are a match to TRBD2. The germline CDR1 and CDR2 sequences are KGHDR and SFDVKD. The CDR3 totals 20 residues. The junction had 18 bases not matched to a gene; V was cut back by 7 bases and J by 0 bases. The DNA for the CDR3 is TGTGCCACCAGCCGGGCGGGGCTAGCGGGGGCGACGGCTAGCACAGATACGCAGTATTTT. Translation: CATSRAGLAGATASTDTQYF.

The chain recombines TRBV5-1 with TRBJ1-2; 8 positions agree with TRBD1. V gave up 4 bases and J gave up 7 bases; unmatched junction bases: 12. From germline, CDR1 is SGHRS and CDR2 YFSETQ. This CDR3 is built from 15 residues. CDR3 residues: CASSPTSGQGAGYTF. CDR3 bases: TGCGCCAGCAGCCCGACCTCTGGGCAGGGGGCTGGCTACACCTTC.

The CDR3 DNA reads TGTGCCAGCAGTTATTCCCCTGGGCGGTCTGCCTACGAGCAGTACTTC. This gives the protein CASSYSPGRSAYEQYF. V and J are TRBV6-2 or TRBV6-3 and TRBJ2-7; D unclear. This CDR3 contains 16 residues. V was trimmed by 3 bases and J by 2 bases, leaving 17 bases between them. Looked up from germline, CDR1 is MNHEY and CDR2 is SVGEGT.

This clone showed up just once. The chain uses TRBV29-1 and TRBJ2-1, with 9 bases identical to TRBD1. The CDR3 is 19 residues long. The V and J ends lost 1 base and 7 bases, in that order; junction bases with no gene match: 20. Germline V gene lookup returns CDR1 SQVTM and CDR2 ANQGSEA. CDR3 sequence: CSVEAFWDRGQGGGNEQFF. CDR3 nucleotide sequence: TGCAGCGTTGAAGCTTTCTGGGATCGGGGACAGGGAGGAGGTAATGAGCAGTTCTTC.

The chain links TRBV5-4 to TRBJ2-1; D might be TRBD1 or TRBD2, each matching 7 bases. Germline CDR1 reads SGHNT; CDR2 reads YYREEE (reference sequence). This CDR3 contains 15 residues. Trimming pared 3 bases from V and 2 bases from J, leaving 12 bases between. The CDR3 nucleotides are TGTGCCAGCAGCTCAGGGGGGGTGACCTACAATGAGCAGTTCTTC. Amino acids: CASSSGGVTYNEQFF.

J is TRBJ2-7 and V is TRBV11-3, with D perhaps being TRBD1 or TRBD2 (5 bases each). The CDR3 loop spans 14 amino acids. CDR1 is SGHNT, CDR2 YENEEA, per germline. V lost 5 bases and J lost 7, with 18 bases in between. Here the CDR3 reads CASSTGGGSGEQYF. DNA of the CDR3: TGTGCCAGCAGCACAGGTGGGGGTTCGGGGGAGCAGTACTTC. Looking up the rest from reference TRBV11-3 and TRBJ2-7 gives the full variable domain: EAGVVQSPRYKIIEKKQPVAFWCNPISGHNTLYWYLQNLGQGPELLIRYENEEAVDDSQLPKDRFSAERLKGVDSTLKIQPAELGDSAVYLCASSTGGGSGEQYFGPGTRLTVT.

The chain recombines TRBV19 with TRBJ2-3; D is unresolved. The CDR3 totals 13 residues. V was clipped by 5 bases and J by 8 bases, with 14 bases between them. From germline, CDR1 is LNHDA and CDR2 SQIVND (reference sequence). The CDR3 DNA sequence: TGTGCCAGTAGTTCCGACATGTTTGGTACGCAGTATTTT. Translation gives CASSSDMFGTQYF. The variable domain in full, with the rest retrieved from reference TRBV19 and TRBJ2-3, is DGGITQSPKYLFRKEGQNVTLSCEQNLNHDAMYWYRQDPGQGLRLIYYSQIVNDFQKGDIAEGYSVSREKKESFPLTVTSAQKNPTAFYLCASSSDMFGTQYFGPGTRLTVL.

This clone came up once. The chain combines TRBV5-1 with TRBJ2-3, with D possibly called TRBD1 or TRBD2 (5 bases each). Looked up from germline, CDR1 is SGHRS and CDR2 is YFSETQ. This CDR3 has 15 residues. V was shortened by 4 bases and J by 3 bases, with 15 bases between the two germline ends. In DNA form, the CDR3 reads TGCGCCAGCAGCGCGCCGGGACGGACAACAGATACGCAGTATTTT. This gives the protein CASSAPGRTTDTQYF.

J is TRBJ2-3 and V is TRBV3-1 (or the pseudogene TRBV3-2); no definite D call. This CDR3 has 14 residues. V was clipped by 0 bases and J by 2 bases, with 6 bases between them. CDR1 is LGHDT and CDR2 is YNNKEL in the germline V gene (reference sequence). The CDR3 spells CASSQDPYTDTQYF. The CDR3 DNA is TGTGCCAGCAGCCAAGACCCGTACACAGATACGCAGTATTTT.

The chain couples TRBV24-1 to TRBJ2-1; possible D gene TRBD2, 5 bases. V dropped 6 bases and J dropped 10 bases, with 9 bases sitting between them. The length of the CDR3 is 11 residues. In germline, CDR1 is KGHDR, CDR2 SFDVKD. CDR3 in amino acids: CATSSRGEQFF. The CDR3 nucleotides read TGTGCCACCAGTAGCAGAGGGGAGCAGTTCTTC.

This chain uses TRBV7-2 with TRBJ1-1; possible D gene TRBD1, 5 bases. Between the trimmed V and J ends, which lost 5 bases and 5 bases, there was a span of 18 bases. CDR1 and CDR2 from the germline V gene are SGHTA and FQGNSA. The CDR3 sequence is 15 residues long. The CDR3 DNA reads TGTGCCAGCAGCCCTGGTGGCCCGGAGGGGACTGAAGCTTTCTTT. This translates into CASSPGGPEGTEAFF.

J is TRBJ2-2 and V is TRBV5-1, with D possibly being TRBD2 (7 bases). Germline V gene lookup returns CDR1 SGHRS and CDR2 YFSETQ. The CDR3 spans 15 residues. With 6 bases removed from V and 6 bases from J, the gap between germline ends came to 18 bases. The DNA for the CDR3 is TGCGCCAGCAAGGAGGGGGGGGGCCGTTCCGGGGAGCTGTTTTTT. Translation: CASKEGGGRSGELFF.

CDR3 DNA: TGTGCCAGCAGCTTAGGACCCAGGGAGGAGGGCTACACCTTC. As protein: CASSLGPREEGYTF. The rearrangement joins TRBV7-9 to TRBJ1-2, with D possibly TRBD1 on 5 matching bases. V was shortened by 1 base and J by 8 bases, with 14 bases between the two germline ends. The CDR3 is made up of 14 amino acids. Per germline, CDR1 SEHNR and CDR2 FQNEAQ (reference sequence).

CDR3 amino acids: CASGGNEQFF. DNA for the CDR3: TGTGCCTCCGGCGGCAATGAGCAGTTCTTC. The chain links TRBV10-3 to TRBJ2-1; D is undetermined. CDR1 and CDR2 from the germline V gene are ENHRY and SYGVKD. The CDR3 contains 10 residues. The ends were cut back, 11 bases at V and 6 bases at J, with 8 bases in the middle.

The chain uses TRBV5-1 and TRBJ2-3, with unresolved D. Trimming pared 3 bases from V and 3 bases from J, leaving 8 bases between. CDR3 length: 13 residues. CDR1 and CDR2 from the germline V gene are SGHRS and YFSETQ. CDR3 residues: CASSSDGTDTQYF. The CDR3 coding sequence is TGCGCCAGCAGCTCAGACGGAACAGATACGCAGTATTTT.

The CDR3 loop reads CASTSLGLAGGKYYEQYF. CDR3 nucleotide sequence: TGCGCCAGCACCTCCCTGGGACTAGCGGGAGGAAAGTACTACGAGCAGTACTTC. J is TRBJ2-7 and V is TRBV5-1; TRBD2 matches at 15 bases. The CDR3 length is 18 residues. Per the germline V gene, CDR1 is SGHRS and CDR2 is YFSETQ. After removal of 6 bases from V and 3 bases from J, the junction contained 13 bases not matched to a gene.

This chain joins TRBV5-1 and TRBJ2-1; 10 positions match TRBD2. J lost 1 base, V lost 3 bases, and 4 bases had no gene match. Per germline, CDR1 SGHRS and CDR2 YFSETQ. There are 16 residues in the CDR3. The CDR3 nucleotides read TGCGCCAGCAGCTCTAGCGGGAGAGGTTCCTACAATGAGCAGTTCTTC. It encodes CASSSSGRGSYNEQFF.